The 15 T cell receptor beta chains presented below share a single source sample, sequenced in a study of T cells expressing NK-cell markers. TCRdb re-called the 5' RACE reads and shows each CDR3 protein once, DNA omitted. The table counts 300,000 to 450,000 distinct CDR3 sequences; 5.2% lies in the top ten. Sequencing was done on a sample of blood T cells: a sorted CD56 or NKG2C T cell subset, CD4+ or CD8+ T cells, or bulk PBMC T cells (not recorded which). All receptors derive from a man aged 18-69 years in good health.

V and J are TRBV10-3 and TRBJ2-1; the TCRdb call, TRBD1, lacks DNA for checking. This CDR3 has 15 residues. CDR1 and CDR2 from the germline V gene are ENHRY and SYGVKD. The CDR3 loop is CAISDRVRGVGEQFF.

The rearrangement joins TRBV27 to TRBJ1-2. The CDR3 is 14 residues long. The V gene's germline CDR1 is MNHEY and CDR2 SMNVEV (reference sequence). The CDR3 reads CASSLNGRNYGYTF.

The J gene is TRBJ1-4, the V gene TRBV5-1. CDR3 size: 14 residues. Germline-derived CDR1 and CDR2 are SGHRS and YFSETQ. The CDR3 reads CASRVHNDFEKLFF. The variable domain in full, with the rest retrieved from reference TRBV5-1 and TRBJ1-4, is KAGVTQTPRYLIKTRGQQVTLSCSPISGHRSVSWYQQTPGQGLQFLFEYFSETQRNKGNFPGRFSGRQFSNSRSEMNVSTLELGDSALYLCASRVHNDFEKLFFGSGTQLSVL.

The chain recombines TRBV18 with TRBJ2-1; TCRdb proposes TRBD1, but this gene call is untestable without DNA. Looked up from germline, CDR1 is KGHSH and CDR2 is LQKENI. CDR3 length: 18 residues. The CDR3 here is CASSPFSGGARTYNEQFF.

V and J are TRBV9 and TRBJ2-3; TCRdb's assignment of TRBD1 cannot be checked, as there is no DNA. CDR3 length: 15 amino acids. Germline assignment: CDR1 SGDLS and CDR2 YYNGEE. The CDR3 sequence is CASRPGDPNTDTQYF.

The chain recombines TRBV7-8 with TRBJ2-3; absent DNA, TCRdb's TRBD1 call cannot be checked. The CDR3 is made up of 13 amino acids. Germline CDR1 and CDR2: SGHVS and FQNEAQ. CDR3 in amino acids: CASRHRFTDTQYF.

This sequence joins TRBV6-5 and TRBJ1-2; the D gene TCRdb calls, TRBD1, cannot be checked with no DNA. The CDR3 extends over 12 amino acids. Germline V gene lookup returns CDR1 MNHEY and CDR2 SVGAGI. CDR3: CASSGQGNGYTF.

The CDR3 sequence is CASSRTRDSPLHF. V is TRBV2 and J is TRBJ1-6; with no DNA, the TCRdb D assignment of TRBD1 cannot be verified. Germline V gene sequence: CDR1 SNHLY, CDR2 FYNNEI. The CDR3 runs to 13 residues.

This chain links TRBV7-2 with TRBJ2-2; TCRdb outputs TRBD1, but without DNA this stays unchecked. The CDR3 runs to 13 residues. Germline V lookup: CDR1 SGHTA, CDR2 FQGNSA. The CDR3 reads CASSQGFRGELFF.

This CDR3 is CASRGGGYTEAFF. The rearrangement links TRBV6-2 or TRBV6-3 to TRBJ1-1; as DNA is missing, the TRBD1 call by TCRdb cannot be tested. CDR1 and CDR2 (germline): MNHEY, SVGEGT. The CDR3 covers 13 residues.

This chain uses TRBV7-6 with TRBJ2-7; TCRdb gives TRBD2 as the D gene, but with no DNA this cannot be confirmed. The CDR3 runs 15 residues. Germline loops: CDR1 SGHVS, CDR2 FNYEAQ. CDR3 sequence reads: CASSRPGGTFSGQYF.

The rearrangement uses TRBV18 and TRBJ2-6; without DNA, the TCRdb call of TRBD2 cannot be checked. The CDR3 spans 18 residues. Germline V lookup: CDR1 KGHSH, CDR2 LQKENI. The CDR3 region is CASSPPTRSPVRANVLTF.

The CDR3 sequence: CSARDNKGRAYEQYF. V gene TRBV20-1 combines with J gene TRBJ2-7; TCRdb's assignment of TRBD1 cannot be checked, as there is no DNA. This CDR3 is 15 amino acids long. The germline V gene has CDR1 DFQATT and CDR2 SNEGSKA (reference sequence).

The V call is TRBV5-1, the J call TRBJ2-7; checking the TCRdb D call of TRBD2 is not possible without DNA. Germline V gene sequence: CDR1 SGHRS, CDR2 YFSETQ. The CDR3 extends over 15 amino acids. Here the CDR3 reads CASSLLVSGAYEQYF.

This rearrangement joins TRBV5-4 to TRBJ2-5; there is no DNA to check the TCRdb D call of TRBD1. The CDR3 spans 16 residues. Germline loops: CDR1 SGHNT, CDR2 YYREEE (reference sequence). CDR3 sequence: CASGLINRGPPETQYF.